Presented here are 14 T cell receptor beta chains from one specimen sequenced in a study of T cell repertoires in aging, cancer and after chemotherapy. TRB rearrangements spanning V, D and J were amplified using mixed TRB-A/B primers. MiXCR, applied by TCRdb to the multiplex PCR reads, yields one record per CDR3 protein. The sample lists 750 to 850 distinct CDR3 sequences, 56% occurring once. Amplification of TCR beta used genomic DNA extracted from peripheral blood. The sample consisted of blood. These receptors were taken from a human donor with a blood cancer.

This clonotype was detected only a few times. The J gene is TRBJ2-3, the V gene TRBV6-5; TRBD1 matches at 8 bases. Per the germline V gene, CDR1 is MNHEY and CDR2 is SVGAGI. The CDR3 loop spans 13 amino acids. The trim removed 5 bases at V and 4 bases at J, leaving 2 bases unmatched. The CDR3 DNA is TGTGCCAGCAGTAGGACAGGGTCAGATACGCAGTATTTT. Its protein is CASSRTGSDTQYF.

Within the sample, this clonotype is hyperexpanded. This chain links TRBV5-6 with TRBJ2-7; D ambiguous. Trimming removed 1 base from V and 2 bases from J, with 13 bases in between. The germline gives CDR1 SGHDT, CDR2 YYEEEE. This CDR3 is 15 amino acids long. Here the CDR3 DNA reads TGTGCCAGCAGCTTGAATGGGGTTAACACCTACGAGCAGTACTTC. Translated, it gives CASSLNGVNTYEQYF. The full variable domain, in which reference TRBV5-6 and TRBJ2-7 provide the parts outside the CDR3, is DAGVTQSPTHLIKTRGQQVTLRCSPKSGHDTVSWYQQALGQGPQFIFQYYEEEERQRGNFPDRFSGHQFPNYSSELNVNALLLGDSALYLCASSLNGVNTYEQYFGPGTRLTVT.

This clonotype was found a few times. The genes are TRBV7-2 and TRBJ1-5, with 8 bases identical to TRBD1. The V segment lost 5 bases and the J segment 5 bases; nucleotides outside the gene matches: 8. The germline V gene encodes CDR1 SGHTA and CDR2 FQGNSA. CDR3 length: 15 residues. CDR3 region: CASSSKQGVDQPQHF. CDR3 sequence (DNA): TGTGCCAGCAGCAGTAAACAGGGGGTCGATCAGCCCCAGCATTTT.

The J gene is TRBJ1-3, the V gene TRBV12-3 or TRBV12-4; possibly TRBD1 for D (6 bases). V was trimmed by 10 bases and J by 0 bases, leaving 13 bases between them. This CDR3 region has 14 residues. The CDR3 spells CATQGVISGNTIYF. Here the CDR3 DNA reads TGTGCCACACAGGGCGTAATCTCTGGAAACACCATATATTTT.

V is TRBV6-5 and J is TRBJ1-1, with D hard to call. Germline CDR1 MNHEY, CDR2 SVGAGI. This CDR3 has 13 amino acids. V was pared by 7 bases and J by 11 bases, with 20 bases between. The CDR3 protein is CASKTDTSVGAFF. The CDR3 DNA sequence: TGTGCCAGCAAAACCGACACCTCAGTAGGCGCTTTCTTT.

This rearrangement joins TRBV5-4 to TRBJ2-6; D is unresolved. The CDR3 sequence is 14 residues long. The V gene lost 7 bases and the J gene lost 0 bases, with 8 bases spanning the gap. CDR1 and CDR2 (germline): SGHNT, YYREEE (reference sequence). The CDR3 bases are TGTGCCAGCGGAATGAACTCTGGGGCCAACGTCCTGACTTTC. Encoded protein: CASGMNSGANVLTF.

Points on this clonotype: This may stem from a read error, because a much larger clone lies one nucleotide away. The chain recombines TRBV7-9 with TRBJ2-3; 14 positions agree with TRBD2. The CDR3 extends over 16 amino acids. Germline V gene sequence: CDR1 SEHNR, CDR2 FQNEAQ (reference sequence). V dropped 3 bases and J dropped 7; count of bases not matched to a gene: 6. In DNA form, the CDR3 reads TGTGCCAGCAGCTTGGGACTAGCGGGAGTGATAAATACGCAGTATTTT. The encoded protein is CASSLGLAGVINTQYF.

The chain couples TRBV29-1 to TRBJ1-2, with 7 positions matching TRBD1. In germline, CDR1 is SQVTM, CDR2 ANQGSEA. The CDR3 has 14 residues. Trimming took 2 bases from V and 8 from J; bases not matched to a gene: 11. The CDR3 bases are TGCAGCGTTGAACCCCGGACAGGTTTAGACGGCTACACCTTC. Protein: CSVEPRTGLDGYTF.

The chain recombines TRBV6-4 with TRBJ1-2; D is possibly TRBD1 (5 bases). The CDR3 spans 15 residues. The V end lost 5 bases, the J end lost 5 bases, and 18 bases lay between the germline ends. CDR1 MRHNA and CDR2 SNTAGT come from the germline V gene. The CDR3 loop is CASSLGPKGLYGYTF. The CDR3 DNA reads as TGTGCCAGCAGTTTGGGCCCCAAGGGGCTTTATGGCTACACCTTC.

This clonotype was observed a few times. The chain recombines TRBV4-1 with TRBJ2-1; 10 bases align to TRBD2. V shed 1 base and J 9 bases; nucleotides not matched to a gene: 9. Per germline, CDR1 MGHRA and CDR2 YSYEKL. This CDR3 comprises 16 residues. CDR3 amino acids: CASSQGNPSGRGEQFF. The CDR3 DNA reads as TGCGCCAGCAGCCAAGGGAACCCTAGCGGGAGAGGTGAGCAGTTCTTC.

This clonotype is judged large. This chain joins TRBV7-9 and TRBJ2-7, with D possibly being TRBD1 or TRBD2 (5 bases each). V was trimmed by 5 bases and J by 2 bases, leaving 19 bases between them. CDR3 size: 16 residues. Germline V CDR1 and CDR2: SEHNR, FQNEAQ (reference sequence). DNA for the CDR3: TGTGCCAGCAGCCAAGTGGTAACGGGGACGACCTACGAGCAGTACTTC. Translation gives CASSQVVTGTTYEQYF.

This clonotype showed up just a few times. V usage is TRBV7-2 and J usage is TRBJ2-5, with D possibly being TRBD1 or TRBD2 (6 bases each). This CDR3 is 14 amino acids long. Looked up from germline, CDR1 is SGHTA and CDR2 is FQGNSA. V was clipped by 5 bases and J by 3 bases, with 13 bases between them. The CDR3 coding sequence is TGTGCCAGCAGCCGGTGGGGGGCAAAAGAGACCCAGTACTTC. Translation gives CASSRWGAKETQYF.

Of note for this clonotype: One end of the junction is discordant with germline, which a read error may explain. The chain is built from TRBV29-1 and TRBJ2-6; D not resolved. Germline CDR1 is SQVTM and CDR2 is ANQGSEA. The CDR3 has 13 residues. The CDR3 loop is CSVEDLRANFLTF. DNA of the CDR3: TGCAGCGTTGAAGACTTACGGGCCAACTTCCTGACTTTC.

This rearrangement joins TRBV19 to TRBJ2-6; 8 nucleotides match TRBD1. The CDR3 totals 16 residues. V was clipped by 7 bases and J by 0 bases; unmatched bases: 5. In germline, CDR1 is LNHDA, CDR2 SQIVND (reference sequence). For the CDR3, the DNA is TGTGCCAGTAAGCAACAGGGGGTCTCTGGGGCCAACGTCCTGACTTTC. Its translation is CASKQQGVSGANVLTF.